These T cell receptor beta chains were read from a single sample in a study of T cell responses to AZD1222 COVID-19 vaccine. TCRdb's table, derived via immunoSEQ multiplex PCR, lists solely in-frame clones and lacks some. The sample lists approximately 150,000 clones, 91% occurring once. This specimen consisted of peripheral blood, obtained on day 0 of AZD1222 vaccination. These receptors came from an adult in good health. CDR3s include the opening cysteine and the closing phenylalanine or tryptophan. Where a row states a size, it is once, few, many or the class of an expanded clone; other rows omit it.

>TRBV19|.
CASSIELGDTEAFF
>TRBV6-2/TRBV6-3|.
CASSPDREGAFF
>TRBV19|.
CASRGGVPGASNYGYTF
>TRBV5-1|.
CASSLTPGESQHF
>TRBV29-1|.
CSVFLRTGGNEQFF
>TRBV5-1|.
CASSLVGQGDYEQYF
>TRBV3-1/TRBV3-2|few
CASSQRTGKAGSQYTF
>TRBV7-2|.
CASSFGTGAIHQPQHF
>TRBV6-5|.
CASFGTAPRETQYF
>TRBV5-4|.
CASSRSGTDIADTQYF
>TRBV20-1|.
CSASSDSSYEQYF
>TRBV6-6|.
CASSYSHRGDSYEQYF
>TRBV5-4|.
CATGTTYEQYF
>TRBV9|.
CASSQSVTTEAFF
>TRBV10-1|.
CASSDGGPADEQFF
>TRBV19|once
CASSWDRTTDTQYF
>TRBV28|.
CASSLEGYSNQPQHF
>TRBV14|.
CASSRKGNTEAFF
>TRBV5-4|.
CASSSKAGLTDTQYF
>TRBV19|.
CASSIEVNTEAFF
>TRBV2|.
CASSATGYREQFF
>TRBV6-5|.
CASSYSRFGVNTEAFF
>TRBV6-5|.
CASSYRRSGNQPQHF
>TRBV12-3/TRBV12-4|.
CASSFMVQPQHF
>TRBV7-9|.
CASSTTGQYTF
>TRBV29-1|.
CSVTGGFSYEQYF
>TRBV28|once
CASSLRGHNQPQHF
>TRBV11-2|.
CASSLVKGDTEAFF
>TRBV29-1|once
CSVAGVDADTQYF
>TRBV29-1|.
CSARTEKLFF
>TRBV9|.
CASSARGGLGTEAFF
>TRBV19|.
CASTPAGTGSRETQYF
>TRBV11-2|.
CASSPGYQETQYF
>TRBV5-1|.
CASSLEYRGAAYEQYF
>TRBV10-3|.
CAISESGERGHSYNEQFF
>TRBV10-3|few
CAISESDREPEKLFF
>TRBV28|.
CASRFLMAGGSPLHF
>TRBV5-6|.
CASSFPGGRGTEAFF
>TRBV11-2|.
CASSFETGVGNTIYF
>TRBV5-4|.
CASSSPRTDTQYF
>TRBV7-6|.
CASSLRDGNTIYF
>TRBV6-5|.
CASRRGTGGLEAFF